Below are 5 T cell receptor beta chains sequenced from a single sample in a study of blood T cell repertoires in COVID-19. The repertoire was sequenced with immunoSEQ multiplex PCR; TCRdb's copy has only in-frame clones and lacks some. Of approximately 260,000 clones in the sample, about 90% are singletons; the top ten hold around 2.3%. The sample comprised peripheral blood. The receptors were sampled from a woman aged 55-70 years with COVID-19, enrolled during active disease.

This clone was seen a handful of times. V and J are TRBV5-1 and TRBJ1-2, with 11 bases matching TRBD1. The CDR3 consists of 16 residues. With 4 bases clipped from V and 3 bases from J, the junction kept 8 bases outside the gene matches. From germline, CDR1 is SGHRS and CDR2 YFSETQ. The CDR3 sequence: CASSLGQGAFDYGYTF. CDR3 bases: TGCGCCAGCAGCCTCGGACAGGGGGCGTTTGACTATGGCTACACCTTC.

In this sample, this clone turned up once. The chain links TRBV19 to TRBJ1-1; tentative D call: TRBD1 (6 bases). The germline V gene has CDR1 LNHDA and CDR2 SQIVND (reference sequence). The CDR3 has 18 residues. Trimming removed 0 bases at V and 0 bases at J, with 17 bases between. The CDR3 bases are TGTGCCAGTAGTATAGAATCCGGCAGGGGAAGAGTGAACACTGAAGCTTTCTTT. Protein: CASSIESGRGRVNTEAFF.

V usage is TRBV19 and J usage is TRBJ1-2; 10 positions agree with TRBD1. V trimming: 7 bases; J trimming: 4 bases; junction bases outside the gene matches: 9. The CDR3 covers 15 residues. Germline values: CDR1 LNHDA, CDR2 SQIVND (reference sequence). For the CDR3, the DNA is TGTGCCAGTACTGGGACAGGGGCAACTTTCTATGGCTACACCTTC. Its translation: CASTGTGATFYGYTF.

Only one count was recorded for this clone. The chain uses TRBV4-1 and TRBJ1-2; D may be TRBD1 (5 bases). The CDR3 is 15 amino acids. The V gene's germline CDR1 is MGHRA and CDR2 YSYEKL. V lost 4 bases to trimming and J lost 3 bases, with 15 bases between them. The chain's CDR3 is CASSRQQGSDYGYTF. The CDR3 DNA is TGCGCCAGCAGCCGACAGCAAGGGTCGGACTATGGCTACACCTTC.

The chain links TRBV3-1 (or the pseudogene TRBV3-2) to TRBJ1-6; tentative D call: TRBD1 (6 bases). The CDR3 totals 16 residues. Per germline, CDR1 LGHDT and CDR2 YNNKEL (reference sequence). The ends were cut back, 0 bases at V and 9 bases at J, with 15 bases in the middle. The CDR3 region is CASSQDGGAMASPLHF. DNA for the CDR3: TGTGCCAGCAGCCAAGATGGGGGGGCGATGGCTTCACCCCTCCACTTT.